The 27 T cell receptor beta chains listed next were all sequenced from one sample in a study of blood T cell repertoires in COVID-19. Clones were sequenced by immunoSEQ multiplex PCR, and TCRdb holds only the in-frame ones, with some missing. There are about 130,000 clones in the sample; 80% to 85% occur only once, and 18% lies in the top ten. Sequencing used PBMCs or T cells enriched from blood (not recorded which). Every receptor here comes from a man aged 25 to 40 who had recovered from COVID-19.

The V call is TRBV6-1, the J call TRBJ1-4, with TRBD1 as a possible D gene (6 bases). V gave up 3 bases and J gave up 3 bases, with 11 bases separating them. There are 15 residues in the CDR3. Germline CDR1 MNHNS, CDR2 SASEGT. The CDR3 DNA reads TGTGCCAGCAGTGATTACGGACAGTCTAATGAAAAACTGTTTTTT. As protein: CASSDYGQSNEKLFF.

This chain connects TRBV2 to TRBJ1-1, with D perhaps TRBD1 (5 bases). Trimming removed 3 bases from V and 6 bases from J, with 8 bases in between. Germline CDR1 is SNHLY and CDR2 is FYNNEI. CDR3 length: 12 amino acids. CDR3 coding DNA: TGTGCCAGCAGTGAGGACATCCCTGAAGCTTTCTTT. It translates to CASSEDIPEAFF.

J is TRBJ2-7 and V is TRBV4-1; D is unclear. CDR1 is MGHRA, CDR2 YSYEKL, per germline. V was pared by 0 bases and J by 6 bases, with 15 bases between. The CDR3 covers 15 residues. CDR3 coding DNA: TGCGCCAGCAGCCAAGATCCAGGTTCCCCTCTCGAGCAGTACGTC. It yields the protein CASSQDPGSPLEQYV.

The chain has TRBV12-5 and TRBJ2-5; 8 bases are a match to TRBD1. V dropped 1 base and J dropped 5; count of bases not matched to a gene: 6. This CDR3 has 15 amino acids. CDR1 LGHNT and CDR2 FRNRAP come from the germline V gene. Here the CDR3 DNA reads TGTGCTAGTGGTTTGGGGACAGGGTTGGCGGAGACCCAGTACTTC. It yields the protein CASGLGTGLAETQYF.

The CDR3: CASSQAGSSTEAFF. As DNA, the CDR3 is TGTGCCAGCAGCCAAGCTGGTTCGAGCACTGAAGCTTTCTTT. The rearrangement joins TRBV3-1 (or the pseudogene TRBV3-2) to TRBJ1-1; D gene uncertain. This CDR3 contains 14 residues. Germline values: CDR1 LGHDT, CDR2 YNNKEL (reference sequence). V lost 1 base to trimming and J lost 4 bases, with 10 bases between them.

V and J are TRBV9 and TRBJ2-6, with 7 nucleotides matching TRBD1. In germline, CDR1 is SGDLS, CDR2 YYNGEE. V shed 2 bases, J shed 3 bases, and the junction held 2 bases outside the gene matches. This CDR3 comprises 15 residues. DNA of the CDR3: TGTGCCAGCAGCGTCAGGGGGAGTGGGGCCAACGTCCTGACTTTC. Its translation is CASSVRGSGANVLTF.

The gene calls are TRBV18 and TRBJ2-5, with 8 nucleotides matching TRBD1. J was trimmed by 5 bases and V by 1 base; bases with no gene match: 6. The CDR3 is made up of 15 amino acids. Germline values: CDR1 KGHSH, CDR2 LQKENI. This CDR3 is CASSPRPTGVETQYF. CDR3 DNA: TGTGCCAGCTCACCACGTCCGACAGGGGTTGAGACCCAGTACTTC.

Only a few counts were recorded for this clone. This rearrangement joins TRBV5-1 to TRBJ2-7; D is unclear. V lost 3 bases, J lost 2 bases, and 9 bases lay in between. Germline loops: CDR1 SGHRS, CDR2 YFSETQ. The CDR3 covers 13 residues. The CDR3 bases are TGCGCCAGCAGCTCAGGTTGGACCTACGAGCAGTACTTC. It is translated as CASSSGWTYEQYF.

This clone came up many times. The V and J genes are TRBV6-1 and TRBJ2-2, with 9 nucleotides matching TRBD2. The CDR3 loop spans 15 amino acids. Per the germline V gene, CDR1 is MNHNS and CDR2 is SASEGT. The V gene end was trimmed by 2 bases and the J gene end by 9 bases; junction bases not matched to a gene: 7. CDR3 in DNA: TGTGCCAGCAGTGAATCCCAGGCGGGGGGGAGGGAGCTGTTTTTT. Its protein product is CASSESQAGGRELFF.

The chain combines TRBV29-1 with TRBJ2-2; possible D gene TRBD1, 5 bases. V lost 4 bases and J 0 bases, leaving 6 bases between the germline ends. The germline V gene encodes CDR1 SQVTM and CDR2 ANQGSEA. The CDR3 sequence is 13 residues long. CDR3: CSVGRANTGELFF. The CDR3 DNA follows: TGCAGCGTTGGCAGGGCGAACACCGGGGAGCTGTTTTTT.

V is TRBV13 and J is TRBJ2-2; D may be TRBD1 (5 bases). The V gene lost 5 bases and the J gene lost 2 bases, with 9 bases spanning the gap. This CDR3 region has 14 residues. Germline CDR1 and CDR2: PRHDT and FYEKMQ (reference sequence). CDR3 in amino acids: CASSRQRNTGELFF. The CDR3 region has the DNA TGTGCCAGCAGCCGACAGCGAAACACCGGGGAGCTGTTTTTT. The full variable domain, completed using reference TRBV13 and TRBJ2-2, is AAGVIQSPRHLIKEKRETATLKCYPIPRHDTVYWYQQGPGQDPQFLISFYEKMQSDKGSIPDRFSAQQFSDYHSELNMSSLELGDSALYFCASSRQRNTGELFFGEGSRLTVL.

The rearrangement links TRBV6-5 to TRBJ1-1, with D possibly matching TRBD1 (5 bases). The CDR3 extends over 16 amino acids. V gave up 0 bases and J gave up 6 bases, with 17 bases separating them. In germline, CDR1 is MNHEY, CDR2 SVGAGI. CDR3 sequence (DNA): TGTGCCAGCAGTTACTCGGTCCGGGGGAGCAGCGCTGAAGCTTTCTTT. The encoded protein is CASSYSVRGSSAEAFF.

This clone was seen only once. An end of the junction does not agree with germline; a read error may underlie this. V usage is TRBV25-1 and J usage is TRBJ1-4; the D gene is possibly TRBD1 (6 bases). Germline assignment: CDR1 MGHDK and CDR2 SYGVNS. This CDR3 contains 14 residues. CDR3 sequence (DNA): TGTGCCAGCAGTGAGGGACATTGGAATGGAAAACTGTTTTTT. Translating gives CASSEGHWNGKLFF. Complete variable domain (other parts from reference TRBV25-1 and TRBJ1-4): EADIYQTPRYLVIGTGKKITLECSQTMGHDKMYWYQQDPGMELHLIHYSYGVNSTEKGDLSSESTVSRIRTEHFPLTLESARPSHTSQYLCASSEGHWNGKLFFGSGTQLSVL.

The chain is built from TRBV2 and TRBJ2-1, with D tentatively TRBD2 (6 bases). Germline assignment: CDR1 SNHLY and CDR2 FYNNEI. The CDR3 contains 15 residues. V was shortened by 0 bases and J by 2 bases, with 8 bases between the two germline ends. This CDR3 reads CASSEAGGTYNEQFF. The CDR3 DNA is TGTGCCAGCAGTGAAGCGGGAGGAACCTACAATGAGCAGTTCTTC. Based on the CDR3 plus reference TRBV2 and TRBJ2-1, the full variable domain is EPEVTQTPSHQVTQMGQEVILRCVPISNHLYFYWYRQILGQKVEFLVSFYNNEISEKSEIFDDQFSVERPDGSNFTLKIRSTKLEDSAMYFCASSEAGGTYNEQFFGPGTRLTVL.

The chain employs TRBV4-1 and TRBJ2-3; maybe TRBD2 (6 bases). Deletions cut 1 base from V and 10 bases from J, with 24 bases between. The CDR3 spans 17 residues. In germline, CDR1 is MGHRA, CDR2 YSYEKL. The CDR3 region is CASSQGDSFLSTDPQYF. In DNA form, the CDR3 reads TGCGCCAGCAGCCAAGGGGACTCTTTTTTATCCACAGACCCGCAGTATTTT.

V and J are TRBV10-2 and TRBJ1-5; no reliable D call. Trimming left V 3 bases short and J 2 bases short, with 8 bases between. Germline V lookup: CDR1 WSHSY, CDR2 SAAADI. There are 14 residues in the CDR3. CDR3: CASSEGGGNQPQHF. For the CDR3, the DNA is TGCGCCAGCAGTGAAGGCGGGGGCAATCAGCCCCAGCATTTT.

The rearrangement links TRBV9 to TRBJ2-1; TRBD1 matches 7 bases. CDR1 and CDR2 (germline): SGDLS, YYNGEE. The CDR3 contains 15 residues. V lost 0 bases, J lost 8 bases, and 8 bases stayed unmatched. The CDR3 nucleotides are TGTGCCAGCAGCGTAGCCTCAGGGGGAAGGGATGAGCAGTTCTTC. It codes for CASSVASGGRDEQFF.

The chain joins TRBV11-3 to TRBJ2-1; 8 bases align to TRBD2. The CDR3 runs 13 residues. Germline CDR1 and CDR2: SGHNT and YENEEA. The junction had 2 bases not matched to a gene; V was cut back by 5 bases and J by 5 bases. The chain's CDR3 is CASSQRGNNEQFF. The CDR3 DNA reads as TGTGCCAGCAGCCAGCGGGGGAACAATGAGCAGTTCTTC.

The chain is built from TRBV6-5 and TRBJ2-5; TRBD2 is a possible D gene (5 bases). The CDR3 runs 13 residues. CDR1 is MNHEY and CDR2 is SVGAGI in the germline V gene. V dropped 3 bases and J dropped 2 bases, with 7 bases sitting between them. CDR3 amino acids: CASSYSGQETQYF. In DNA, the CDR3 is TGTGCCAGCAGTTATTCGGGGCAAGAGACCCAGTACTTC.

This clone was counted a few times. CDR3 protein: CAWSNIGPPGGEAFF. In nucleotides, the CDR3 is TGTGCCTGGAGTAATATCGGACCCCCGGGCGGGGAAGCTTTCTTT. The V call is TRBV30, the J call TRBJ1-1; D is uncertain. Germline CDR1 is GTSNPN and CDR2 is SVGIG (reference sequence). The CDR3 totals 15 residues. With 2 bases removed from V and 8 bases from J, the gap between germline ends came to 21 bases.

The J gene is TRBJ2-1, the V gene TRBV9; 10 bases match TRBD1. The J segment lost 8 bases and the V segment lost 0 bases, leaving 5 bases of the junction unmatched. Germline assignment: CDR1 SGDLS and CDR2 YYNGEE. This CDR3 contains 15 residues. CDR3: CASSVAGTGVDEQFF. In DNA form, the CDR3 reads TGTGCCAGCAGCGTAGCCGGGACAGGGGTGGATGAGCAGTTCTTC. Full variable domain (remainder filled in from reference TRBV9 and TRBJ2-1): DSGVTQTPKHLITATGQRVTLRCSPRSGDLSVYWYQQSLDQGLQFLIQYYNGEERAKGNILERFSAQQFPDLHSELNLSSLELGDSALYFCASSVAGTGVDEQFFGPGTRLTVL.

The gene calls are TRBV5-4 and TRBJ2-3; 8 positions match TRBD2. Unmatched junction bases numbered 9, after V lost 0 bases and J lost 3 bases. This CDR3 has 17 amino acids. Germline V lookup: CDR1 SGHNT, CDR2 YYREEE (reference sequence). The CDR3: CASSLDGGGPSTDTQYF. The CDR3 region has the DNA TGTGCCAGCAGCTTGGATGGCGGGGGGCCTTCAACAGATACGCAGTATTTT.

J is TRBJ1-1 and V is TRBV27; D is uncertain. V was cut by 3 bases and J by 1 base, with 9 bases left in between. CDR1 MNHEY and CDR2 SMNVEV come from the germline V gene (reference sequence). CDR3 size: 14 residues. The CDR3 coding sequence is TGTGCCAGCAGTTTTGCCGGAGGGAACACTGAAGCTTTCTTT. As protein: CASSFAGGNTEAFF.

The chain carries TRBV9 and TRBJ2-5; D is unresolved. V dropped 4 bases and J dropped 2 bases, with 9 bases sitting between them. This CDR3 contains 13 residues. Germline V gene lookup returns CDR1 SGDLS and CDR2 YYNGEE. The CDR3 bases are TGTGCCAGCAGCCAATACAATCAAGAGACCCAGTACTTC. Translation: CASSQYNQETQYF.

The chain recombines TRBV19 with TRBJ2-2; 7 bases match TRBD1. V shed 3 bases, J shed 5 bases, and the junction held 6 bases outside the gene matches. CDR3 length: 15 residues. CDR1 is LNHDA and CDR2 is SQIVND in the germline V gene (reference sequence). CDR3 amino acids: CASSITGVRTGELFF. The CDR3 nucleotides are TGTGCCAGTAGTATTACAGGGGTGCGAACCGGGGAGCTGTTTTTT.

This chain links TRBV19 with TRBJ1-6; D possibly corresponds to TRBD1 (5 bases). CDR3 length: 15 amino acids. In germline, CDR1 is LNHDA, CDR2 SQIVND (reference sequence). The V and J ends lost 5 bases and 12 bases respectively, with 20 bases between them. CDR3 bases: TGTGCCAGTAGTTTAGCCGGGACTAAGGCCGGACCCCTCCACTTT. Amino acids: CASSLAGTKAGPLHF.

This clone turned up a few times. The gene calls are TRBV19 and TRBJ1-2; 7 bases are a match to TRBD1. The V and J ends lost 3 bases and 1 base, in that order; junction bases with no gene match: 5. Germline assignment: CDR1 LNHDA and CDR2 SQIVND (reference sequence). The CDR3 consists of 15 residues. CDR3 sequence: CASSMWDSVNYGYTF. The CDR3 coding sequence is TGTGCCAGTAGTATGTGGGACAGCGTTAACTATGGCTACACCTTC.